This T cell receptor (beta chain) came from a study of glioma-infiltrating T cells after dendritic cell vaccination. At the level of the study: Dendritic cell vaccination trial patients had either newly diagnosed or recurrent glioblastoma. Patients received autologous tumor lysate-pulsed dendritic cell vaccination between 2003 and 2012.

Time point noted: after dendritic cell vaccination, including at tumor progression/relapse. Primers: 60 V beta forward and 13 J beta reverse. Data came from immunoSEQ multiplex PCR; TCRdb stores just in-frame clones and leaves some out. Here the sample spans tens of thousands of clones, more than 75% being singletons. A few counts support this clone. This sample comprised blood, obtained after dendritic cell vaccination. This TCR was recovered from a human donor with glioblastoma.

The CDR3 protein is CASSPGQGRDEQFF. The DNA of the CDR3 is TGCGCCAGCAGCCCGGGACAGGGGAGGGATGAGCAGTTCTTC. The gene calls are TRBV5-1 and TRBJ2-1, with 10 bases matching TRBD1. The CDR3 spans 14 residues. Germline loops: CDR1 SGHRS, CDR2 YFSETQ. The trim removed 4 bases at V and 8 bases at J, leaving 6 bases unmatched.